This section outlines one TCR beta chain sequence together with its context. This clone's antigen is unknown. Base qualities are missing; no much larger clone stands one base away. To estimate absolute template abundance from read counts, synthetic TCR analog templates were spiked into each PCR. The immunoSEQ assay was used to amplify TCRbeta CDR3 regions from genomic DNA with bias-controlled V and J gene primers. Rearranged TCRbeta segments were sequenced at approximately 20X coverage. On the study's bioinformatics: Sequencing errors were corrected by clustering and CDR3s were annotated against IMGT to assign V, D and J genes. Only productive TCRbeta rearrangements were used in downstream analyses, excluding out-of-frame or stop-codon sequences. To compute clonality, Shannon entropy was normalized by the log of the number of unique productive sequences and then subtracted from one. Clones differing between time points or between blood and tumor were identified using Fisher's exact test with Benjamini-Hochberg correction, with an adjusted p below 0.01 applied as the threshold. The table comes from immuneACCESS by way of TCRdb, which keeps in-frame sequences with V and J called. Part of the clones is missing from these tables; in studies checked, under half for an unresolved V gene and the rest for unknown reasons. V and J calls and clone size come straight from that table; D and trimming were deduced from the DNA. The sample table shows 55,000 to 80,000 clones, and about 86% are seen once. The top ten constitute about 2.9% of the sample.

The time point tag for this specimen amounts to: pretreatment peripheral blood. A total of 29 patients with locally advanced or metastatic urothelial carcinoma, treated at Memorial Sloan Kettering on a trial protocol, made up the cohort. Peripheral blood mononuclear cells were collected pretreatment and during treatment, with between 1 and 8 total time points obtained per patient. The Qiagen DNeasy Blood extraction kit was used to purify genomic DNA from total PBMCs and from tumor samples. PBMCs were collected pretreatment and during treatment, and were isolated and stored as previously described. This specimen belongs to a study of PD-L1 blockade in urothelial cancer (TCRdb year 2017). Describing the broader study: Therapy was started in the mid-2010s for all patients, and atezolizumab 1,200 mg was administered intravenously every 3 weeks. Durable clinical benefit was achieved by nine patients but not by the remaining 20. Pretreatment tumor samples, along with matched peripheral blood collected serially before and after atezolizumab treatment, underwent TCR sequencing. Durable clinical benefit was defined as progression-free survival longer than 6 months, and TCR features were also tested against progression-free and overall survival. Pretreatment blood TCR-seq was available for 27 to 30 patients, at least one posttreatment blood collection was obtained for about 24 patients, and tumor TCR-seq was available for about 24 patients. In the same patients, whole exome sequencing and RNA sequencing of pretreatment tumors were performed in addition to TCR sequencing. About 90% of the 29 patients were identified as males with urothelial cancer of bladder origin, and a prior smoking history was reported by 18 of 29 patients. An ECOG performance status of 0 or 1 was recorded for the patients, and 0 to 3 prior chemotherapy regimens had been received by the patients. The study, an exploratory multi-omic analysis, examined somatic, immune and clinical correlates of response to PD-L1 blockade with atezolizumab in urothelial cancer. A median of about 140,000 T cells and fewer than 85,000 unique TCRs was obtained from blood samples, and a median clonality of approximately 0.08 was observed. Blood samples were analyzed 3 weeks after the start of treatment (second dose) and 6 weeks after the start of treatment. Results the study describes overall, beyond this receptor: Because the sample size was small (n ≈ 27) and many exploratory analyses were performed, the results are intended to be hypothesis-generating. Greater expansion of tumor-associated TCR clones in peripheral blood 3 weeks after the start of treatment was observed in patients with durable benefit (n of about 20, p = 0.022). A pretreatment peripheral blood TCR clonality below the median was linked to improved progression-free and overall survival.

The sequencing here drew on PBMCs, taken around atezolizumab (anti-PD-L1) treatment. The source is a man between 65 and 80 years old with urothelial cancer.

The CDR3 region reads CASSWTGQGYEQYF. Here is the DNA: TGCGCCAGCAGCTGGACGGGACAGGGCTACGAGCAGTACTTC. The chain is made from TRBV5-1 and TRBJ2-7, and 9 junctional nucleotides match TRBD1. From the cysteine up to the phenylalanine, the CDR3 has a length of 14 residues. CDR3 DNA is the only sequence kept; it has 42 bases, read in frame from the first base. After removal of 3 bases from V and 3 bases from J, the junction retains 4 bases not matched to a gene. CDR1 SGHRS and CDR2 YFSETQ are derived from the germline V gene.